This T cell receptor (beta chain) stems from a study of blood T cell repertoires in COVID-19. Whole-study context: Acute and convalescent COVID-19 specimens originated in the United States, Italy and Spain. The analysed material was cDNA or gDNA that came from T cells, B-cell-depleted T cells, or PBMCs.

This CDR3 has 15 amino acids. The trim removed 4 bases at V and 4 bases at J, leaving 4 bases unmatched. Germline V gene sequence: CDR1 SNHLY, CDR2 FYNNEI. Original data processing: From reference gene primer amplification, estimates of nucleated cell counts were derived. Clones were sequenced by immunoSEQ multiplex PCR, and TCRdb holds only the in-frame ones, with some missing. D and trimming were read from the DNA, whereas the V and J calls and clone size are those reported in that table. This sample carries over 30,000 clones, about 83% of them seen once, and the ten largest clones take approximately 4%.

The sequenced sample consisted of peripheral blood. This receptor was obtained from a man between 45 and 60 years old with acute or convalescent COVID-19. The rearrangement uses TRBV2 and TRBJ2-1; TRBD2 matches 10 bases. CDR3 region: CASSVLAGAYNEQFF. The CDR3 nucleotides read TGTGCCAGCAGTGTTCTAGCGGGAGCTTACAATGAGCAGTTCTTC. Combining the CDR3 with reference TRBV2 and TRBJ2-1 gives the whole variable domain EPEVTQTPSHQVTQMGQEVILRCVPISNHLYFYWYRQILGQKVEFLVSFYNNEISEKSEIFDDQFSVERPDGSNFTLKIRSTKLEDSAMYFCASSVLAGAYNEQFFGPGTRLTVL.